Presented here are 13 T cell receptor beta chains from one specimen sequenced in a study of T cell changes during pregnancy in multiple sclerosis. The data were produced by immunoSEQ multiplex PCR, yet TCRdb's version contains in-frame clones alone and is incomplete. The sample holds about 57,000 clones, approximately 93% seen once. Sequenced material: peripheral blood, taken after pregnancy. The receptors were sampled from a female donor with multiple sclerosis, enrolled in a pregnancy study.

The chain employs TRBV7-3 and TRBJ2-1, with TRBD2 matching 10 bases. V shed 5 bases, J shed 7 bases, and the junction held 11 bases outside the gene matches. The CDR3 is 16 amino acids. In germline, CDR1 is SGHTA, CDR2 FQGTGA. The DNA of the CDR3 is TGTGCCAGCAGCGCTAGCGGGAGTTCGGCTAGTAATGAGCAGTTCTTC. It encodes CASSASGSSASNEQFF.

This rearrangement joins TRBV7-9 to TRBJ1-1; 9 nucleotides match TRBD1. CDR3 length: 13 amino acids. Unmatched junction bases numbered 4, after V lost 5 bases and J lost 6 bases. Germline V gene data show CDR1 as SEHNR and CDR2 as FQNEAQ (reference sequence). The CDR3 here is CASSPQGAAEAFF. The CDR3, as DNA: TGTGCCAGCAGCCCACAGGGGGCTGCTGAAGCTTTCTTT.

The rearrangement joins TRBV2 to TRBJ2-7; TRBD1 matches 9 bases. The CDR3 contains 15 residues. V was pared by 7 bases and J by 4 bases, with 11 bases of the junction left unmatched. Looked up from germline, CDR1 is SNHLY and CDR2 is FYNNEI. CDR3 sequence reads: CASKNGGQGAYEQYF. The CDR3 bases are TGTGCCAGCAAGAACGGGGGACAGGGAGCGTACGAGCAGTACTTC.

V is TRBV27 and J is TRBJ2-1, with 9 bases identical to TRBD1. Per the germline V gene, CDR1 is MNHEY and CDR2 is SMNVEV (reference sequence). This CDR3 is built from 16 residues. V lost 5 bases to trimming and J lost 3 bases; unmatched junction nucleotides: 8. CDR3 bases: TGTGCCAGCAGTCTAGACGGGACAGGGAGCTACAATGAGCAGTTCTTC. Translated, it gives CASSLDGTGSYNEQFF.

The chain has TRBV19 and TRBJ1-1, with a possible D match to TRBD1 (5 bases). The CDR3 has 13 amino acids. Trimming took off 5 bases at V and 1 base at J, with 8 bases between the two ends. Per germline, CDR1 LNHDA and CDR2 SQIVND (reference sequence). CDR3 amino acids: CASSAGRNTEAFF. CDR3 nucleotide sequence: TGTGCCAGTAGTGCGGGGCGGAACACTGAAGCTTTCTTT.

The chain carries TRBV14 and TRBJ1-1; D call uncertain. This CDR3 has 14 residues. CDR1 is SGHDN, CDR2 FVKESK, per germline. The ends were cut back, 4 bases at V and 0 bases at J, with 9 bases in the middle. This chain's CDR3 is CASSLGDMNTEAFF. CDR3 coding DNA: TGTGCCAGCAGCCTGGGAGATATGAACACTGAAGCTTTCTTT.

This clone has just one count. This sequence joins TRBV4-3 and TRBJ1-1; a possible D gene is TRBD1 (5 bases). The V gene's germline CDR1 is LGHNA and CDR2 YSLEER. Trimming stripped 0 bases from V and 0 bases from J, with 8 bases between. The CDR3 extends over 15 amino acids. CDR3 amino acids: CASSQDWGVNTEAFF. The DNA of the CDR3 is TGCGCCAGCAGCCAAGATTGGGGGGTGAACACTGAAGCTTTCTTT.

The chain employs TRBV4-1 and TRBJ2-7, with 7 positions matching TRBD1. The CDR3 is made up of 13 amino acids. After removal of 2 bases from V and 3 bases from J, the junction contained 1 base not matched to a gene. CDR1 is MGHRA and CDR2 is YSYEKL in the germline V gene. The CDR3 reads CASSQRQGYEQYF. Written as DNA, the CDR3 is TGCGCCAGCAGCCAACGACAGGGCTACGAGCAGTACTTC.

The chain recombines TRBV27 with TRBJ2-1; 10 nucleotides agree with TRBD2. CDR3 length: 17 amino acids. Trimming removed 3 bases from V and 9 bases from J; junction bases left unmatched: 14. Germline V gene lookup returns CDR1 MNHEY and CDR2 SMNVEV (reference sequence). The DNA of the CDR3 is TGTGCCAGCAGTTTGGCTGCTAGCGGGAGACTTGCGGCTGAGCAGTTCTTC. Translated: CASSLAASGRLAAEQFF.

The chain recombines TRBV2 with TRBJ1-2; 9 bases agree with TRBD1. Trimming removed 7 bases from V and 5 bases from J; junction bases left unmatched: 11. The CDR3 runs to 15 residues. Germline V gives CDR1 SNHLY, CDR2 FYNNEI. DNA for the CDR3: TGTGCCAGCAAAATAGGACAGGGGTCATATTATGGCTACACCTTC. This encodes CASKIGQGSYYGYTF.

The J gene is TRBJ1-3, the V gene TRBV14; weak D call: TRBD1 (6 bases). The V end lost 4 bases, the J end lost 2 bases, and 15 bases lay between the germline ends. Germline lookup yields CDR1 SGHDN and CDR2 FVKESK. CDR3 length equals 16 residues. CDR3 amino acids: CASSPRRGGTGNTIYF. The CDR3 nucleotides read TGTGCCAGCAGCCCCCGAAGGGGGGGGACTGGAAACACCATATATTTT.

The V and J genes are TRBV7-9 and TRBJ1-5, with D possibly TRBD1 on 5 matching bases. CDR3 length equals 15 residues. Germline V gives CDR1 SEHNR, CDR2 FQNEAQ (reference sequence). V shed 1 base and J shed 2 bases, with 9 bases lying between them. CDR3 sequence reads: CASSLELGGNQPQHF. The CDR3 DNA sequence: TGTGCCAGCAGCTTAGAATTAGGGGGCAATCAGCCCCAGCATTTT.

The V and J genes are TRBV4-3 and TRBJ2-1; possible D gene TRBD2, 5 bases. Trimming took off 0 bases at V and 9 bases at J, with 12 bases between the two ends. Looked up from germline, CDR1 is LGHNA and CDR2 is YSLEER. The CDR3 has 14 residues. This CDR3 is CASSQDFSVGEQFF. CDR3 bases: TGCGCCAGCAGCCAAGATTTTAGCGTGGGTGAGCAGTTCTTC.